Shown below are 9 T cell receptor beta chains from a single sample sequenced in a study of CD8+ T cells in alopecia areata. The sample's treatment: oral pan-JAK inhibitor, 5-10 mg twice daily. It was cDNA, reverse transcribed from extracted RNA, that served as the sequencing template. Data came from immunoSEQ multiplex PCR; TCRdb stores just in-frame clones and leaves some out. The table includes 200,000 to 250,000 clones, about 64% detected once. Source: CD4+ T cells sorted from blood, taken at week 4, from a patient treated with tofacitinib. All receptors come from a human donor with alopecia areata.

This chain joins TRBV6-5 and TRBJ2-3; no clear D. In germline, CDR1 is MNHEY, CDR2 SVGAGI. The CDR3 consists of 16 residues. Trimming removed 0 bases at V and 0 bases at J, with 10 bases between. For the CDR3, the DNA is TGTGCCAGCAGTTACTCGAGTGGCCTCAGCACAGATACGCAGTATTTT. Its protein is CASSYSSGLSTDTQYF.

This chain uses TRBV25-1 with TRBJ2-3; the D is unclear. Germline CDR1 MGHDK, CDR2 SYGVNS. V was pared by 4 bases and J by 6 bases, with 8 bases between. The CDR3 contains 12 residues. The CDR3 loop is CASSATGDTQYF. CDR3 sequence (DNA): TGTGCCAGCAGTGCCACTGGGGATACGCAGTATTTT.

The V gene is TRBV13, the J gene TRBJ2-3; D gene unclear. Trimming left V 6 bases short and J 3 bases short, with 7 bases between. This CDR3 comprises 12 residues. Looked up from germline, CDR1 is PRHDT and CDR2 is FYEKMQ (reference sequence). The CDR3 DNA follows: TGTGCCAGCAGTGTTTTGACAGATACGCAGTATTTT. Encoded protein: CASSVLTDTQYF.

The chain has TRBV4-1 and TRBJ2-5, with TRBD2 matching over 12 bases. This CDR3 comprises 16 residues. Trimming at V came to 1 base and at J to 6 bases, leaving 6 bases not matched to a gene. Germline V gene data show CDR1 as MGHRA and CDR2 as YSYEKL. CDR3 protein: CASSQASSGGAKTQYF. The CDR3 coding sequence is TGCGCCAGCAGCCAAGCCTCTAGCGGGGGGGCAAAGACCCAGTACTTC.

This clone was seen a handful of times. CDR3 nucleotide sequence: TGTGCCAGCACCGAGGACATGAACACTGAAGCTTTCTTT. Its protein product is CASTEDMNTEAFF. The rearrangement joins TRBV11-2 to TRBJ1-1, with D possibly matching TRBD1 (5 bases). Per the germline V gene, CDR1 is SGHAT and CDR2 is FQNNGV. CDR3 length: 13 residues. V gave up 7 bases and J gave up 0 bases, with 9 bases separating them.

This clone was picked up a small number of times. This chain connects TRBV4-3 to TRBJ1-2; tentatively, D is TRBD1 (5 bases). Germline V CDR1 and CDR2: LGHNA, YSLEER. The CDR3 spans 14 residues. The V end lost 0 bases, the J end lost 8 bases, and 13 bases lay between the germline ends. CDR3 in amino acids: CASSQESGLGGYTF. As DNA, the CDR3 is TGCGCCAGCAGCCAAGAGTCAGGGTTGGGGGGCTACACCTTC.

This clone came up a few times. The gene calls are TRBV30 and TRBJ2-1; 7 nucleotides match TRBD1. The germline V gene has CDR1 GTSNPN and CDR2 SVGIG (reference sequence). V was clipped by 4 bases and J by 8 bases; unmatched bases: 5. The CDR3 totals 12 residues. In DNA, the CDR3 is TGTGCCTGGACGGTAGGGGGCGATGAGCAGTTCTTC. Its translation: CAWTVGGDEQFF.

V and J are TRBV28 and TRBJ2-3; tentatively, D is TRBD1 (6 bases). Germline values: CDR1 MDHEN, CDR2 SYDVKM. V was shortened by 5 bases and J by 10 bases, with 10 bases between the two germline ends. This CDR3 comprises 11 residues. In nucleotides, the CDR3 is TGTGCCAGCAGTCTTAAGGGGGCGCAGTATTTT. Protein sequence: CASSLKGAQYF.

The genes are TRBV30 and TRBJ1-6; D unclear. V was clipped by 1 base and J by 14 bases, with 12 bases between them. This CDR3 comprises 12 residues. Germline CDR1 is GTSNPN and CDR2 is SVGIG (reference sequence). CDR3 in amino acids: CAWSAQFVTLHF. CDR3 nucleotides: TGTGCCTGGAGTGCACAGTTCGTAACCCTCCACTTT.